This T cell receptor (beta chain) came from a study of OX40 agonist ivuxolimab in advanced cancers. Turning to the study itself: The dose-escalation cohort had hepatocellular carcinoma, melanoma, renal cell or head and neck cancer. General study results and limits: Expanded clones tended on average to be more numerous among CD8+ T cells than CD4+.

Remarks on this clone: The target antigen is unknown.

Profiled with immunoSEQ multiplex PCR; TCRdb holds only in-frame clones, not every one. Of around 60,000 clones listed, about 80% are singletons. V dropped 5 bases and J dropped 14 bases, with 18 bases sitting between them. The CDR3 extends over 12 amino acids. Germline assignment: CDR1 SEHNR and CDR2 FQNEAQ (reference sequence). The receptor was derived from an adult with an advanced solid tumor such as melanoma, head and neck, liver or kidney cancer. The chain has TRBV7-9 and TRBJ1-2, with no clear D. Sequenced here: CD4+ or CD8+ T cells sorted from blood, sampled in a trial of the OX40 agonist ivuxolimab. The CDR3 DNA follows: TGTGCCAGCAGCCCAGAGGGCGCAGGCGGGACCTTC. Its protein is CASSPEGAGGTF.